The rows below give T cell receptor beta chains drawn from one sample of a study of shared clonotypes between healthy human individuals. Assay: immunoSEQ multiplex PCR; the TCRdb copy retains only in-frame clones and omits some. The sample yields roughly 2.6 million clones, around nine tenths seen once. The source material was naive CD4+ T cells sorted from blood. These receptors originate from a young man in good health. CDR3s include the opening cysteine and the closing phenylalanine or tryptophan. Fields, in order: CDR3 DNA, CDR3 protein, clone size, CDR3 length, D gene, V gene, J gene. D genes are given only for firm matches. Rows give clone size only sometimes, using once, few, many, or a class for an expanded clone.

TGCAGCGTTGAAAACAGAGCTAAACCTGAAGCTTTCTTT	CSVENRAKPEAFF	NA	13	NA	TRBV29-1	TRBJ1-1
TGTGCCAACCTCCCAGGGAATCTCAATGAGCAGTTCTTC	CANLPGNLNEQFF	NA	13	NA	TRBV5-3	TRBJ2-1
TGTGCCAGCAGTTTATGGGGGCCTGGCAATCAGCCCCAGCATTTT	CASSLWGPGNQPQHF	NA	15	NA	TRBV27	TRBJ1-5
TGCAGCGATGTCGCCCCGGGTCCATCCTACGAGCAGTACTTC	CSDVAPGPSYEQYF	NA	14	NA	TRBV29-1	TRBJ2-7
TGTGCCAGCAGCTTAGCGGTGGGGGGACGAGGCGAGACCCAGTACTTC	CASSLAVGGRGETQYF	NA	16	NA	TRBV11-2	TRBJ2-5
TGTGCCAGCAGCTCTGGGACAGGGCGGTACACCGGGGAGCTGTTTTTT	CASSSGTGRYTGELFF	once	16	TRBD1	TRBV5-6	TRBJ2-2
TGTGCCAGCAGGGGCTATGGGGATACGCAGTATTTT	CASRGYGDTQYF	NA	12	NA	TRBV28	TRBJ2-3
TGTGCCAGCATCACCCCTCCGCCACTCTCTGGAAACACCATATATTTT	CASITPPPLSGNTIYF	NA	16	NA	TRBV6-4	TRBJ1-3
TGCGCCAGCAGCGGAGGGACTAGCGGGAGTTCAGGGGAGCTGTTTTTT	CASSGGTSGSSGELFF	NA	16	TRBD2	TRBV5-1	TRBJ2-2
TGTGCCGGGCTAGCGGAAAACACAGATACGCAGTATTTT	CAGLAENTDTQYF	NA	13	TRBD2	TRBV5-4	TRBJ2-3
TGTGCCAGCAGCTTACTCGGGGGCGTCTACGAGCAGTACTTC	CASSLLGGVYEQYF	NA	14	NA	TRBV7-2	TRBJ2-7
TGTGCCAGCAGCGTAGAGGGGGCAGTGAGAAACACCATATATTTT	CASSVEGAVRNTIYF	NA	15	TRBD1	TRBV9	TRBJ1-3
TGCGCCAGCAGTTTAATGGGGCAGGGGAACACTGAAGCTTTCTTT	CASSLMGQGNTEAFF	NA	15	NA	TRBV5-1	TRBJ1-1
TGTGCCAGCAGTGAACGCGGCCAGTTGGACACCGGGGAGCTGTCTTTT	CASSERGQLDTGELSF	NA	16	NA	TRBV25-1	TRBJ2-2
TGTGCCAGCAGTTCCCCTGGGTCCCCCAATTCACCCCTCCACTTT	CASSSPGSPNSPLHF	NA	15	NA	TRBV2	TRBJ1-6
TGTGCCAGCAGCCCGGGGTGGCCGAGCACTGAAGCTTTCTTT	CASSPGWPSTEAFF	few	14	NA	TRBV28	TRBJ1-1
TGTGCCAGCAGTCAAGGGACAGCCCAATACAATGAGCAGTTCTTC	CASSQGTAQYNEQFF	NA	15	TRBD1	TRBV11-1	TRBJ2-1
TGTGCCAGCAGCTTAATCCGTGGCGGAACGATTTCTGACGAGACCCAGTACTTC	CASSLIRGGTISDETQYF	NA	18	NA	TRBV13	TRBJ2-5
TGTGCCAGCAGCTTAAGCGGGAGATTCAATCACTACGAGCAGTACTTC	CASSLSGRFNHYEQYF	NA	16	TRBD2	TRBV7-2	TRBJ2-7
TGTGCCAGCAGTCTTGGCGGGGGGCTGCTCACAGATACGCAGTATTTT	CASSLGGGLLTDTQYF	NA	16	TRBD2	TRBV27	TRBJ2-3
TGCGCCAGCAGCTTTACGGGTGGTGAAGCTTTCTTT	CASSFTGGEAFF	NA	12	NA	TRBV5-1	TRBJ1-1
TGCGCCAGCAGCTTGTACTCCGCAACCAATGAAAAACTGTTTTTT	CASSLYSATNEKLFF	NA	15	NA	TRBV5-1	TRBJ1-4
TGTGCCAGCAGGGGCCCTCCTAACAATCAGCCCCAGCATTTT	CASRGPPNNQPQHF	NA	14	NA	TRBV28	TRBJ1-5
TGTGCCAGCAGTTTATTCTCAGGGAGGGGAGTGGAAGAGACCCAGTACTTC	CASSLFSGRGVEETQYF	NA	17	TRBD2	TRBV28	TRBJ2-5
TGTGCCAGCTCACCTTTGACTTCGAACACCGGGGAGCTGTTTTTT	CASSPLTSNTGELFF	NA	15	NA	TRBV18	TRBJ2-2
TGTGCCAGCAGTGGGGGTATAGGAACCTCTGGGGCCAACGTCCTGACTTTC	CASSGGIGTSGANVLTF	NA	17	NA	TRBV25-1	TRBJ2-6
TGTGCCAGCACTATTGACAGCACGAACACCGGGGAGCTGTTTTTT	CASTIDSTNTGELFF	few	15	NA	TRBV2	TRBJ2-2
TGTGCCAGCAGTCAACTTTCAGGACAGGGCCGACAAGAGACCCAGTACTTC	CASSQLSGQGRQETQYF	NA	17	NA	TRBV21-1	TRBJ2-5
TGTGCCAGCTCACCAAACAGACTGAACACTGAAGCTTTCTTT	CASSPNRLNTEAFF	NA	14	NA	TRBV18	TRBJ1-1
TGTGCCAGTAGTATAGTAGGCTCTGGAAACACCATATATTTT	CASSIVGSGNTIYF	NA	14	NA	TRBV19	TRBJ1-3
TGTGCCAGCAGGATAGACCCGAACACTGAAGCTTTCTTT	CASRIDPNTEAFF	NA	13	NA	TRBV6-1	TRBJ1-1
TGTGCCAGCAGTGGCCGGGACAGGGCTACCTACGAGCAGTACTTC	CASSGRDRATYEQYF	NA	15	TRBD1	TRBV5-4	TRBJ2-7
TGTGCCAGCAGTATGAGCTCTGGAAACACCATATATTTT	CASSMSSGNTIYF	NA	13	NA	TRBV6-1	TRBJ1-3
TGTGCCAGCAGCGCAGCTACAGGTGGTGAAGCTTTCTTT	CASSAATGGEAFF	NA	13	NA	TRBV5-4	TRBJ1-1
TGTGCCAGCAGCGCGGGGACAGGGGGCGCATCCCCTGAAGCTTTCTTT	CASSAGTGGASPEAFF	once	16	TRBD1	TRBV11-3	TRBJ1-1
TGTGCCAGCAGCTTCTCCGGGACTAGTGTCGGTACTCAGTTCTTC	CASSFSGTSVGTQFF	NA	15	TRBD2	TRBV7-2	TRBJ2-1
TGTGCCAGCAGCCGGATCGGACAGGGGGTAGAAAACATTCAGTACTTC	CASSRIGQGVENIQYF	NA	16	TRBD1	TRBV7-2	TRBJ2-4
TGCGCCAGCAGCCTGGGGGACAGAAGCTACGAGCAGTACTTC	CASSLGDRSYEQYF	NA	14	TRBD1	TRBV5-1	TRBJ2-7
TGCGCCAGCAGCTTGGGACAGGGTGGCTATGGCTACACCTTC	CASSLGQGGYGYTF	once	14	TRBD1	TRBV5-1	TRBJ1-2
TGCGCCAGCAGTGACGGGACAGGGGGTAGATCGCCCTTGAACACTGAAGCTTTCTTT	CASSDGTGGRSPLNTEAFF	NA	19	TRBD1	TRBV10-1	TRBJ1-1
TGTGCCAGCAGTGCGGCGAACACCGGGGAGCTGTTTTTT	CASSAANTGELFF	NA	13	NA	TRBV2	TRBJ2-2
TGTGCCAGCAGTTCCCTCGGGCGGGGATCCTACAATGAGCAGTTCTTC	CASSSLGRGSYNEQFF	NA	16	NA	TRBV27	TRBJ2-1
TGTGCCACCTGTAAGGACAGGGTGCTTGGAAACACCATATATTTT	CATCKDRVLGNTIYF	NA	15	TRBD1	TRBV6-1	TRBJ1-3
TGTGCCAGCAGCCAAGAAGGGGGAGCTAACTATGGCTACACCTTC	CASSQEGGANYGYTF	NA	15	NA	TRBV4-2	TRBJ1-2
TGTGCCAGCAGCTTAGGAGACAGGGGCAACACTGAAGCTTTCTTT	CASSLGDRGNTEAFF	NA	15	TRBD1	TRBV7-9	TRBJ1-1
TGTGCCAGCAGCTTACGGGGGGCCGATCAGCCCCAGCATTTT	CASSLRGADQPQHF	NA	14	NA	TRBV7-2	TRBJ1-5
TGTGCCAGCAGCTTCCACAGCGGGAGGGCTGATGAGCAGTTCTTC	CASSFHSGRADEQFF	once	15	TRBD2	TRBV5-6	TRBJ2-1
TGTGCCAGCAGCCTGGGACAGGCGAACACTGAAGCTTTCTTT	CASSLGQANTEAFF	few	14	TRBD1	TRBV11-3	TRBJ1-1
TGCGCCAGCAGCCCGAGCGGGACTAGCGGGGGGGCCGGCGAGCAGTACTTC	CASSPSGTSGGAGEQYF	NA	17	TRBD2	TRBV5-1	TRBJ2-7
TGCAGCGTGGAAGCTAGCGGGGGGCGCACAGATACGCAGTATTTT	CSVEASGGRTDTQYF	NA	15	TRBD2	TRBV29-1	TRBJ2-3
TGTGCCATCAGTGAGTCGATAGGGAACTCGGAGACCCAGTACTTC	CAISESIGNSETQYF	NA	15	NA	TRBV10-3	TRBJ2-5
TGCGCCAGCAGTGAAAGGGGCACCGGGGAGCTGTTTTTT	CASSERGTGELFF	NA	13	NA	TRBV10-1	TRBJ2-2
TGTGCCACCAGCAGAGCAGGGGGCCCGTCCTACAATGAGCAGTTCTTC	CATSRAGGPSYNEQFF	NA	16	TRBD1	TRBV15	TRBJ2-1